A selection of T cell receptor beta chains follows, all from one sample in a study of shared clonotypes between healthy human individuals. Produced via immunoSEQ multiplex PCR; TCRdb's table is partial and in-frame only. The top ten hold around 0.47% of the sample, which has approximately 1.5 million clones, approximately 98% seen once. The source material was naive CD4+ T cells sorted from blood. The receptors stem from a young man in good health. Each CDR3 is given with its conserved first and last residue. The D gene is left open where the match is weak.

j_call	v_call	d_call	cdr3_aa
TRBJ1-1	TRBV5-1	TRBD1	CASSTNRGRQDEAFF
TRBJ2-7	TRBV30	.	CAWNSHHSSYEQYF
TRBJ2-7	TRBV6-5	.	CASSYPYPEQYF
TRBJ1-4	TRBV7-9	TRBD1	CASSQSAGGEKLFF
TRBJ2-7	TRBV5-1	.	CASRKGFDEQYF
TRBJ2-3	TRBV11-2	TRBD2	CASSRRTSSDTQYF
TRBJ2-7	TRBV28	TRBD1	CASSFRGTVQYF
TRBJ1-3	TRBV5-1	.	CASSFRPTSGNTIYF
TRBJ2-7	TRBV10-3	TRBD2	CAISTGLAGRNFSYEQYF
TRBJ1-1	TRBV19	.	CASIGQMNTEAFF
TRBJ2-1	TRBV2	TRBD2	CASSLDGGLAGDLYNEQFF
TRBJ1-1	TRBV11-2	.	CASSLGAGTTTAAFF
TRBJ2-1	TRBV7-8	TRBD2	CASSAGTSGGGPYNEQFF
TRBJ1-5	TRBV27	.	CATGGRADQPQHF
TRBJ2-3	TRBV9	TRBD2	CASSELAGGSGFTDTQYF
TRBJ1-5	TRBV10-2	.	CASSVVAGNQPQHF
TRBJ2-7	TRBV19	TRBD1	CASSIRDRREYEQYF
TRBJ2-2	TRBV27	.	CASSLSFANTGELFF
TRBJ1-2	TRBV5-1	.	CASSNPFKPTGGYGYTF
TRBJ2-7	TRBV6-6	.	CASSAATRLVYEQYF
TRBJ2-2	TRBV7-3	TRBD1	CASSSDRGLTGELFF
TRBJ1-5	TRBV6-5	.	CATGRRNQPQHF
TRBJ2-1	TRBV4-2	TRBD2	CASSRKPSGDVYNEQFF
TRBJ1-2	TRBV7-9	.	CASSLSSVPGDGYTF
TRBJ2-1	TRBV10-2	TRBD2	CASSESSPLAGRPNEQFF
TRBJ2-7	TRBV30	.	CAWSGGRTYEQYF